Following are 19 T cell receptor beta chains from one sample sequenced in a study of long-term antiretroviral therapy in people with HIV. The assay, immunoSEQ v3.0, was run at survey level. This table comes from immunoSEQ multiplex PCR, and its TCRdb copy is limited to in-frame clones, with some not included. Altogether tens of thousands of clones are present, approximately 96% being singletons, with the ten largest covering over 2%. Sequencing used unsorted PBMCs, obtained approximately 6.8 years after starting antiretroviral therapy. The origin of the receptors is a man younger than 40 with HIV.

The chain joins TRBV7-3 to TRBJ1-6; no clear D. Germline values: CDR1 SGHTA, CDR2 FQGTGA. V shed 2 bases and J shed 7 bases, with 12 bases lying between them. CDR3 length: 15 residues. This CDR3 is CASSLSNSRNSPLHF. The CDR3 nucleotides are TGTGCCAGCAGCTTATCAAACAGCCGGAATTCACCCCTCCACTTT. Combining the CDR3 with reference TRBV7-3 and TRBJ1-6 gives the whole variable domain GAGVSQTPSNKVTEKGKYVELRCDPISGHTALYWYRQSLGQGPEFLIYFQGTGAADDSGLPNDRFFAVRPEGSVSTLKIQRTERGDSAVYLCASSLSNSRNSPLHFGNGTRLTVT.

The V and J genes are TRBV7-6 and TRBJ1-1, with D possibly TRBD1 on 5 matching bases. With 3 bases removed from V and 1 base from J, the gap between germline ends came to 6 bases. Germline CDR1 is SGHVS and CDR2 is FNYEAQ. The CDR3 length is 13 residues. CDR3 DNA: TGTGCCAGCAGCTTGGGACGGAACACTGAAGCTTTCTTT. Its protein is CASSLGRNTEAFF.

This clone has only one observation. This sequence joins TRBV9 and TRBJ2-3; 12 positions agree with TRBD2. CDR1 SGDLS and CDR2 YYNGEE come from the germline V gene. The CDR3 sequence is 15 residues long. V gave up 0 bases and J gave up 9 bases; unmatched junction bases: 5. This CDR3 is CASSVASGGAWTQYF. The DNA for the CDR3 is TGTGCCAGCAGCGTAGCTAGCGGGGGGGCATGGACGCAGTATTTT.

In this sample, this clone turned up once. The genes are TRBV6-5 and TRBJ2-7, with TRBD2 as a possible D gene (6 bases). The CDR3 runs to 15 residues. Germline V gene lookup returns CDR1 MNHEY and CDR2 SVGAGI. V was cut by 6 bases and J by 0 bases, with 15 bases left in between. In DNA form, the CDR3 reads TGTGCCAGCAGACGGGCTAGCGATAGCTCCTACGAGCAGTACTTC. Translating gives CASRRASDSSYEQYF.

CDR3 in amino acids: CASGPTGTGELFF. In DNA, the CDR3 is TGTGCCAGCGGGCCGACCGGCACCGGGGAGCTGTTTTTT. V gene TRBV5-5 combines with J gene TRBJ2-2; D gene uncertain. Trimming took off 7 bases at V and 4 bases at J, with 11 bases between the two ends. Germline CDR1 and CDR2: SGHKS and YYEKEE (reference sequence). The CDR3 sequence is 13 residues long. Variable domain in full (rest from reference TRBV5-5 and TRBJ2-2): DAGVTQSPTHLIKTRGQQVTLRCSPISGHKSVSWYQQVLGQGPQFIFQYYEKEERGRGNFPDRFSARQFPNYSSELNVNALLLGDSALYLCASGPTGTGELFFGEGSRLTVL.

In DNA form, the CDR3 reads TGTGCCAGCATGGGGGCACTCGCGGGAGAAAGCTACGAGCAGTACTTC. This sequence encodes CASMGALAGESYEQYF. The rearrangement joins TRBV27 to TRBJ2-7; a possible D gene is TRBD2 (7 bases). CDR3 size: 16 residues. Germline CDR1 reads MNHEY; CDR2 reads SMNVEV (reference sequence). V was trimmed by 7 bases and J by 3 bases, leaving 22 bases between them.

The rearrangement joins TRBV7-9 to TRBJ2-6; D gene unclear. From germline, CDR1 is SEHNR and CDR2 FQNEAQ (reference sequence). The CDR3 sequence is 16 residues long. Trimming removed 1 base at V and 0 bases at J, with 7 bases between. In DNA form, the CDR3 reads TGTGCCAGCAGCTTAGGTACTGGCTCTGGGGCCAACGTCCTGACTTTC. Its protein is CASSLGTGSGANVLTF.

This rearrangement joins TRBV15 to TRBJ2-1, with 11 bases lining up with TRBD2. The CDR3 is made up of 14 amino acids. Unmatched junction bases numbered 5, after V lost 0 bases and J lost 13 bases. Germline values: CDR1 LNHNV, CDR2 YYDKDF (reference sequence). The CDR3 here is CATSREGLAERQFF. CDR3 nucleotides: TGTGCCACCAGCAGAGAGGGACTAGCGGAGCGACAGTTCTTC.

The V and J genes are TRBV5-1 and TRBJ2-4, with D maybe TRBD1 (6 bases). Trimming left V 0 bases short and J 4 bases short, with 8 bases between. The CDR3 extends over 14 amino acids. Germline CDR1 and CDR2: SGHRS and YFSETQ. The CDR3 reads CASSLDRDKNIQYF. In nucleotides, the CDR3 is TGCGCCAGCAGCTTGGACAGGGATAAAAACATTCAGTACTTC.

This rearrangement joins TRBV6-6 to TRBJ2-1, with 12 bases that match TRBD1. V dropped 8 bases and J dropped 9; count of bases not matched to a gene: 14. The CDR3 length is 16 residues. Germline CDR1 is MNHNY and CDR2 is SVGAGI (reference sequence). In DNA, the CDR3 is TGTGCCAGCTTCGGGTTGGGACAGGGGGCTGCACGTGAGCAGTTCTTC. It codes for CASFGLGQGAAREQFF.

The gene calls are TRBV18 and TRBJ2-1, with 8 positions matching TRBD2. J lost 9 bases, V lost 1 base, and 17 bases had no gene match. Germline V gene data show CDR1 as KGHSH and CDR2 as LQKENI. The CDR3 runs to 18 residues. CDR3 in DNA: TGTGCCAGCTCACCACTGCCCCAGCGGGAGTATATGGTTGGTGAGCAGTTCTTC. It yields the protein CASSPLPQREYMVGEQFF.

The J gene is TRBJ2-7, the V gene TRBV10-3; D remains ambiguous. The ends were cut back, 0 bases at V and 4 bases at J, with 4 bases in the middle. From germline, CDR1 is ENHRY and CDR2 SYGVKD. CDR3 length: 12 residues. The CDR3 DNA reads TGTGCCATCAGTGAGTCGAGGTACGAGCAGTACTTC. Residues: CAISESRYEQYF.

The J gene is TRBJ2-1, the V gene TRBV4-2; weak D call: TRBD2 (6 bases). Germline CDR1 is LGHNA and CDR2 is YNFKEQ. The CDR3 length is 14 residues. Deletions cut 4 bases from V and 5 bases from J, with 12 bases between. CDR3 DNA sequence: TGTGCCAGCAGCCTCGGGACTTCCAACAATGAGCAGTTCTTC. As protein: CASSLGTSNNEQFF.

The genes are TRBV9 and TRBJ2-1, with 9 bases aligning to TRBD2. The CDR3 sequence is 16 residues long. Germline lookup yields CDR1 SGDLS and CDR2 YYNGEE. V lost 0 bases and J lost 4; bases outside the gene matches: 5. The CDR3 DNA reads as TGTGCCAGCAGCGTAGGAATAGCGGGAGATTACAATGAGCAGTTCTTC. Its protein product is CASSVGIAGDYNEQFF.

J is TRBJ1-5 and V is TRBV6-1; D might be TRBD1 (6 bases). Germline V CDR1 and CDR2: MNHNS, SASEGT. V was trimmed by 0 bases and J by 7 bases, leaving 16 bases between them. The CDR3 has 16 amino acids. This chain's CDR3 is CASSEAWGGPGQPQHF. CDR3 coding DNA: TGTGCCAGCAGTGAAGCATGGGGGGGGCCGGGACAGCCCCAGCATTTT.

The chain couples TRBV7-2 to TRBJ2-2; 8 nucleotides agree with TRBD2. In germline, CDR1 is SGHTA, CDR2 FQGNSA. After removal of 5 bases from V and 1 base from J, the junction contained 3 bases not matched to a gene. The CDR3 contains 15 residues. CDR3 sequence: CASSQSGGNTGELFF. The CDR3 region has the DNA TGTGCCAGCAGCCAGAGCGGGGGGAACACCGGGGAGCTGTTTTTT.

V is TRBV4-2 and J is TRBJ2-2, with D perhaps TRBD1 (5 bases). Germline V gene data show CDR1 as LGHNA and CDR2 as YNFKEQ. The CDR3 spans 16 residues. Trimming stripped 1 base from V and 1 base from J, with 10 bases between. CDR3 loop: CASSQGVQENTGELFF. CDR3 nucleotide sequence: TGTGCCAGCAGCCAAGGAGTACAGGAGAACACCGGGGAGCTGTTTTTT.

V usage is TRBV19 and J usage is TRBJ1-5, with a possible D match to TRBD1 (5 bases). This CDR3 has 13 residues. V lost 2 bases, J lost 4 bases, and 6 bases lay in between. Germline CDR1 is LNHDA and CDR2 is SQIVND (reference sequence). CDR3 in amino acids: CASSITGNQPQHF. In nucleotides, the CDR3 is TGTGCCAGTAGTATAACAGGTAATCAGCCCCAGCATTTT.

The gene calls are TRBV10-3 and TRBJ1-5, with D perhaps matching TRBD1 (5 bases). Trimming shortened V by 6 bases and J by 0 bases, and 12 bases separated the two germline ends. Per the germline V gene, CDR1 is ENHRY and CDR2 is SYGVKD. The CDR3 consists of 15 residues. The CDR3 region is CAISPTDNSNQPQHF. In nucleotides, the CDR3 is TGTGCCATCAGCCCGACAGATAATAGCAATCAGCCCCAGCATTTT.